This is a list of T cell receptor beta chains from one sample in a study of CD8 T cells in ankylosing spondylitis. TCRdb independently ran MiXCR on the 5' RACE reads; one entry per CDR3 protein. The sample lists 290,000 or so distinct CDR3 sequences; less than 25% were seen once. The sequencing sample was made of blood, either unsorted or a sorted T cell fraction (not recorded which). The receptors here all came from a female donor with ankylosing spondylitis or in good health (not recorded which). Each CDR3 is given with its conserved first and last residue. D genes are given only for firm matches. Clone size, where shown, is once, few, many, or a class for clones that have expanded.

V gene	D gene	clone size	J gene	CDR3 DNA	CDR3 protein
TRBV20-1	TRBD2	many	TRBJ2-7	TGCAGTGCAGTTAGCGGGGGCTACGAGCAGTACTTC	CSAVSGGYEQYF
TRBV5-1	-	few	TRBJ2-1	TGCGCCAGCAGCTCGGGACGGGCTGTTGAGCAGTTCTTC	CASSSGRAVEQFF
TRBV10-1	-	many	TRBJ2-3	TGCGCCAGCAGTGAGTCTCATACGCAGTATTTT	CASSESHTQYF
TRBV7-2	TRBD1	many	TRBJ1-2	TGTGCCAGCAGCCCCAGGACAGGGTATGGAGTCTATGGCTACACCTTC	CASSPRTGYGVYGYTF
TRBV20-1	-	few	TRBJ2-4	TGCAGTGCTAGAGTATTGAATTTAGCCAAAAACATTCAGTACTTC	CSARVLNLAKNIQYF
TRBV20-1	-	many	TRBJ2-2	TGCAGTGCTAGGGTTAACACCGGGGAGCTGTTTTTT	CSARVNTGELFF
TRBV3-1	TRBD2	-	TRBJ2-2	TGTGCCAGCAGCTCTACCCTAGCGGGTGGAGGCACCGGGGAGCTGTTTTTT	CASSSTLAGGGTGELFF
TRBV6-5	-	-	TRBJ2-2	TGTGCCAGCAGTTACGGTCGGGGAAGCACCGGGGAGCTGTTTTTT	CASSYGRGSTGELFF
TRBV5-1	TRBD2	-	TRBJ2-5	TGCGCCAGCAGCTTAGCGGGAGGGCGAGAGACCCAGTACTTC	CASSLAGGRETQYF
TRBV5-1	TRBD2	-	TRBJ2-1	TGCGCCAGCAGCCCGATAGCGGGAGGGCCAGGTGAGCAGTTCTTC	CASSPIAGGPGEQFF
TRBV5-8	-	many	TRBJ2-1	TGTGCCAGCAGCTTTCTCGGTAGCTCCTACAATGAGCAGTTCTTC	CASSFLGSSYNEQFF
TRBV20-1	TRBD2	-	TRBJ2-1	TGCAGTGCTAGAGACCCGCTAGCGGGAGACCCCTCCTACAATGAGCAGTTCTTC	CSARDPLAGDPSYNEQFF
TRBV12-3/TRBV12-4	-	few	TRBJ2-7	TGTGCCAGCAGTTTACGGGCCGAGCAGTACTTC	CASSLRAEQYF
TRBV12-3/TRBV12-4	TRBD2	-	TRBJ2-1	TGTGCCAGCAGCTGGACTAGAACGGGATATGAGCAGTTCTTC	CASSWTRTGYEQFF
TRBV6-5	-	-	TRBJ2-7	TGTGCCAGCAGTTATTTAAAGGGGAGAAGCCCCTACGAGCAGTACTTC	CASSYLKGRSPYEQYF
TRBV11-1	-	-	TRBJ2-1	TGTGCCAGCAGCTTATGGGACACCGACAATGAGCAGTTCTTC	CASSLWDTDNEQFF
TRBV5-4	-	few	TRBJ1-5	TGTGCCAGCAGCTCGCTAGGGGGTGACCAGCATTTT	CASSSLGGDQHF
TRBV6-5	-	few	TRBJ1-2	TGTGCCAGCAGCCGCGGACAGCGATATATTTTATATGGCTACACCTTC	CASSRGQRYILYGYTF